A single sample is the source of the 32 T cell receptor beta chains below, sequenced in a study of cytomegalovirus exposure and HLA in healthy donors. With 60 Vbeta and 13 Jbeta primers, the PCR was carried out. Method: immunoSEQ multiplex PCR; TCRdb's copy keeps in-frame clones and lacks some. In all, the sample yields about 91,000 clones. Sequencing was performed on PBMCs. These receptors all come from a woman aged 25 to 39 in good health and CMV-seronegative.

V is TRBV21-1 and J is TRBJ2-5; the DNA was not used to check the table's D call, TRBD2. TRBV21-1 counts as a pseudogene. The CDR3 contains 15 residues. The CDR3 nucleotides are TGTGCCAGCAGCAAAGGATTCCGGGAGCAGGAGACCCAGTACTTC. Translation: CASSKGFREQETQYF.

V usage is TRBV7-2 and J usage is TRBJ2-3; D is undetermined. The germline V and J ends were trimmed by 5 bases and 2 bases, with 14 bases remaining between them. Germline CDR1 is SGHTA and CDR2 is FQGNSA. The CDR3 sequence is 15 residues long. The CDR3 sequence: CASSLAPQNTDTQYF. CDR3 coding DNA: TGTGCCAGCAGCCTCGCCCCGCAGAACACAGATACGCAGTATTTT.

This sequence joins TRBV6-6 and TRBJ2-6; 7 positions match TRBD1. This CDR3 is built from 16 residues. After removal of 2 bases from V and 1 base from J, the junction contained 2 bases not matched to a gene. The germline gives CDR1 MNHNY, CDR2 SVGAGI (reference sequence). As DNA, the CDR3 is TGTGCCAGCAGTTACGAACAGGGGTCTGGGGCCAACGTCCTGACTTTC. Its protein is CASSYEQGSGANVLTF.

The rearrangement links TRBV19 to TRBJ1-1; tentative D call: TRBD1 (5 bases). Per germline, CDR1 LNHDA and CDR2 SQIVND (reference sequence). The CDR3 has 14 residues. Trimming removed 6 bases from V and 1 base from J, with 12 bases in between. CDR3 nucleotide sequence: TGTGCCAGTAGATTGGGGGGGAAGAACACTGAAGCTTTCTTT. As protein: CASRLGGKNTEAFF.

The chain links TRBV7-9 to TRBJ2-7; D remains unclear. The germline gives CDR1 SEHNR, CDR2 FQNEAQ (reference sequence). The CDR3 sequence is 15 residues long. Between the trimmed V and J ends, which lost 1 base and 2 bases, there was a span of 12 bases. CDR3 in amino acids: CASSLGGIRAYEQYF. DNA for the CDR3: TGTGCCAGCAGCTTAGGCGGTATTCGGGCCTACGAGCAGTACTTC.

The chain employs TRBV29-1 and TRBJ1-2; TRBD1 agrees at 7 bases. This CDR3 region has 13 residues. In germline, CDR1 is SQVTM, CDR2 ANQGSEA. V trimming: 0 bases; J trimming: 7 bases; junction bases outside the gene matches: 5. The CDR3 reads CSVEDSTGSGYTF. CDR3 nucleotide sequence: TGCAGCGTTGAAGACTCGACAGGGAGTGGCTACACCTTC.

CDR3 region: CASSWGDRDHEKLFF. DNA for the CDR3: TGTGCCAGCAGCTGGGGGGACAGGGACCATGAAAAACTGTTTTTT. This chain joins TRBV7-9 and TRBJ1-4, with 9 bases lining up with TRBD1. J gave up 6 bases and V 4 bases, and 6 bases lay outside the gene matches. This CDR3 has 15 residues. CDR1 and CDR2 (germline): SEHNR, FQNEAQ (reference sequence).

Comments on this clone: The sample holds other DNA sequences that translate to the same CDR3. This rearrangement joins TRBV5-1 to TRBJ1-5; D is possibly TRBD1 (6 bases). Per the germline V gene, CDR1 is SGHRS and CDR2 is YFSETQ. The CDR3 length is 16 residues. The V end lost 0 bases, the J end lost 2 bases, and 12 bases lay between the germline ends. The DNA for the CDR3 is TGCGCCAGCAGCTTGGAAGGGGGGGGCGGCAATCAGCCCCAGCATTTT. Translated, it gives CASSLEGGGGNQPQHF.

The J gene is TRBJ1-5, the V gene TRBV11-2, with D perhaps matching TRBD1 (6 bases). CDR3 length: 15 residues. Germline V gives CDR1 SGHAT, CDR2 FQNNGV. V gave up 2 bases and J gave up 1 base, with 9 bases separating them. The CDR3: CASSLTGWSNQPQHF. DNA for the CDR3: TGTGCCAGCAGCTTAACAGGGTGGAGCAATCAGCCCCAGCATTTT.

J is TRBJ1-1 and V is TRBV14; TRBD1 might be the D (6 bases). Deletions cut 4 bases from V and 0 bases from J, with 15 bases between. Germline assignment: CDR1 SGHDN and CDR2 FVKESK. The CDR3 length is 16 residues. DNA for the CDR3: TGTGCCAGCAGCCCGTCCGACGAGGGGGTGAACACTGAAGCTTTCTTT. It translates to CASSPSDEGVNTEAFF.

The chain has TRBV15 and TRBJ2-3, with 7 bases that match TRBD2. CDR3 length: 17 residues. Germline V gene sequence: CDR1 LNHNV, CDR2 YYDKDF (reference sequence). V lost 3 bases to trimming and J lost 1 base; unmatched junction nucleotides: 10. CDR3 DNA sequence: TGTGCCACCAGCAGGTGGTTTGTTACTAGCGGCACAGATACGCAGTATTTT. It encodes CATSRWFVTSGTDTQYF.

Regarding this clone: A read error may produce the germline difference seen at one junction end. V usage is TRBV7-2 and J usage is TRBJ1-1, with D tentatively TRBD1 (5 bases). Germline assignment: CDR1 SGHTA and CDR2 FQGNSA. The CDR3 covers 13 residues. CDR3 sequence (DNA): TGTGCCAGCAGCTTAGTCTTGGTAGGTGCGGGGGTCTTT. It is translated as CASSLVLVGAGVF.

The V call is TRBV6-1, the J call TRBJ2-5, with D perhaps matching TRBD2 (7 bases). Germline assignment: CDR1 MNHNS and CDR2 SASEGT. The CDR3 contains 14 residues. V lost 8 bases to trimming and J lost 11 bases, with 24 bases between them. The CDR3 bases are TGTGCCAGCCATCCGGGTCGGGGGGCGCGAGAGCAGTACTTC. Its protein is CASHPGRGAREQYF.

J is TRBJ1-6 and V is TRBV28, with TRBD1 matching over 9 bases. J was trimmed by 6 bases and V by 5 bases; bases with no gene match: 2. The CDR3 spans 14 residues. Germline V lookup: CDR1 MDHEN, CDR2 SYDVKM. As DNA, the CDR3 is TGTGCCAGCAGTAGGGACAGGGCTAATTCACCCCTCCACTTT. It is translated as CASSRDRANSPLHF.

The rearrangement joins TRBV5-1 to TRBJ1-4; D not certain. Germline CDR1 is SGHRS and CDR2 is YFSETQ. V lost 0 bases and J 8 bases, leaving 14 bases between the germline ends. The CDR3 sequence is 15 residues long. CDR3 bases: TGCGCCAGCAGCTTGGCGGCGACCCGGGAGGAAAAACTGTTTTTT. The encoded protein is CASSLAATREEKLFF.

In DNA form, the CDR3 reads TGTGCCAGCTCACCTCCCGGGGGAGACTATGGCTACACCTTC. It codes for CASSPPGGDYGYTF. This chain joins TRBV18 and TRBJ1-2, with D maybe TRBD1 (5 bases). Trimming shortened V by 3 bases and J by 3 bases, and 11 bases separated the two germline ends. This CDR3 region has 14 residues. The germline gives CDR1 KGHSH, CDR2 LQKENI.

V and J are TRBV7-8 and TRBJ1-5; tentatively, D is TRBD1 (5 bases). The CDR3 spans 12 residues. Germline V gene sequence: CDR1 SGHVS, CDR2 FQNEAQ. V dropped 5 bases and J dropped 4 bases, with 6 bases sitting between them. DNA for the CDR3: TGTGCCAGCAGCCACAGGAATCAGCCCCAGCATTTT. It yields the protein CASSHRNQPQHF.

The chain links TRBV6-4 to TRBJ2-1; 9 bases are shared with TRBD2. The CDR3 loop spans 15 amino acids. Germline V lookup: CDR1 MRHNA, CDR2 SNTAGT. V lost 6 bases, J lost 8 bases, and 11 bases stayed unmatched. The CDR3 reads CASSVDGGGAYEQFF. The DNA of the CDR3 is TGTGCCAGCAGCGTGGATGGCGGGGGGGCCTATGAGCAGTTCTTC.

The chain is built from TRBV20-1 and TRBJ2-6; unclear D gene. CDR1 is DFQATT, CDR2 SNEGSKA, per germline (reference sequence). The CDR3 is 11 amino acids. Trimming stripped 6 bases from V and 4 bases from J, with 4 bases between. The CDR3 coding sequence is TGCAGTGCCATCGGGGCCAACGTCCTGACTTTC. This sequence encodes CSAIGANVLTF.

The chain has TRBV2 and TRBJ2-3, with TRBD1 matching over 10 bases. CDR1 and CDR2 from the germline V gene are SNHLY and FYNNEI. This CDR3 is built from 14 residues. V lost 10 bases to trimming and J lost 4 bases; unmatched junction nucleotides: 8. The CDR3 here is CATTRDRGADTQYF. DNA of the CDR3: TGTGCCACCACCCGGGACAGGGGTGCAGATACGCAGTATTTT.

This chain joins TRBV28 and TRBJ2-7, with TRBD2 as a possible D gene (6 bases). In germline, CDR1 is MDHEN, CDR2 SYDVKM. The CDR3 consists of 14 residues. Trimming left V 7 bases short and J 3 bases short, with 16 bases between. CDR3 residues: CASTWDQGGYEQYF. DNA of the CDR3: TGTGCCAGCACCTGGGACCAGGGAGGCTACGAGCAGTACTTC.

This chain links TRBV25-1 with TRBJ1-1; D perhaps matches TRBD1 (5 bases). V dropped 1 base and J dropped 6 bases, with 12 bases sitting between them. CDR1 and CDR2 (germline): MGHDK, SYGVNS. The CDR3 extends over 14 amino acids. The CDR3 DNA reads as TGTGCCAGCAGTGAATCTTGCAGGGTCTCTGAAGCTTTCTTT. Translation: CASSESCRVSEAFF.

J is TRBJ1-5 and V is TRBV7-8; unclear D gene. This CDR3 has 13 residues. With 1 base removed from V and 3 bases from J, the gap between germline ends came to 4 bases. Germline CDR1 and CDR2: SGHVS and FQNEAQ. In DNA, the CDR3 is TGTGCCAGCAGCTTAGAAGCCAATCAGCCCCAGCATTTT. Amino acid sequence: CASSLEANQPQHF.

The CDR3 bases are TGTGCCAGCAGTCTCAGGGGAGGGATGAACACCGGGGAGCTGTTTTTT. It is translated as CASSLRGGMNTGELFF. V gene TRBV27 combines with J gene TRBJ2-2; TRBD2 is a possible D gene (7 bases). V was pared by 5 bases and J by 1 base, with 14 bases between. Germline V gives CDR1 MNHEY, CDR2 SMNVEV (reference sequence). CDR3 length equals 16 residues.

V is TRBV5-1 and J is TRBJ1-1; 8 bases line up with TRBD1. With 4 bases clipped from V and 5 bases from J, the junction kept 7 bases outside the gene matches. Germline assignment: CDR1 SGHRS and CDR2 YFSETQ. The CDR3 is made up of 14 amino acids. Here the CDR3 reads CASSTQGEGTEAFF. CDR3 nucleotides: TGCGCCAGCAGCACACAGGGGGAAGGGACTGAAGCTTTCTTT.

V is TRBV28 and J is TRBJ1-2; D unclear. CDR1 is MDHEN and CDR2 is SYDVKM in the germline V gene. The CDR3 has 15 amino acids. V gave up 6 bases and J gave up 3 bases, with 17 bases separating them. The CDR3 DNA reads TGTGCCAGCAGGCGGGCCAGTGGAGGGTACTATGGCTACACCTTC. This sequence encodes CASRRASGGYYGYTF.

This chain links TRBV7-9 with TRBJ1-5; D remains unclear. Germline CDR1 reads SEHNR; CDR2 reads FQNEAQ (reference sequence). The CDR3 consists of 11 residues. V shed 11 bases and J shed 3 bases, with 8 bases lying between them. The chain's CDR3 is CASGVNQPQHF. The CDR3 DNA follows: TGTGCCTCCGGAGTCAATCAGCCCCAGCATTTT. The whole variable domain, filled in from reference TRBV7-9 and TRBJ1-5, reads DTGVSQNPRHKITKRGQNVTFRCDPISEHNRLYWYRQTLGQGPEFLTYFQNEAQLEKSRLLSDRFSAERPKGSFSTLEIQRTEQGDSAMYLCASGVNQPQHFGDGTRLSIL.

The V and J genes are TRBV6-1 and TRBJ1-4; D possibly corresponds to TRBD1 (6 bases). The length of the CDR3 is 15 residues. V gave up 6 bases and J gave up 5 bases, with 16 bases separating them. Germline V gene data show CDR1 as MNHNS and CDR2 as SASEGT. The CDR3 loop is CASSLADRENEKLFF. CDR3 DNA: TGTGCCAGCAGCCTGGCGGACAGAGAGAATGAAAAACTGTTTTTT.

J is TRBJ2-7 and V is TRBV27; 7 bases line up with TRBD2. This CDR3 is built from 14 residues. After removal of 2 bases from V and 2 bases from J, the junction contained 3 bases not matched to a gene. The germline V gene has CDR1 MNHEY and CDR2 SMNVEV (reference sequence). In DNA, the CDR3 is TGTGCCAGCAGTTTAAACGGGAGGCCCTACGAGCAGTACTTC. It encodes CASSLNGRPYEQYF.

V and J are TRBV5-6 and TRBJ2-7; D call uncertain. Germline V gene data show CDR1 as SGHDT and CDR2 as YYEEEE. V gave up 0 bases and J gave up 5 bases, with 6 bases separating them. CDR3 length: 12 residues. The CDR3 loop is CASSLELNEQYF. The CDR3 DNA is TGTGCCAGCAGCTTGGAATTAAACGAGCAGTACTTC.

This chain connects TRBV7-9 to TRBJ2-5, with 9 bases fitting TRBD1. Trimming cost V 3 bases and J 0 bases; bases outside gene matches: 8. This CDR3 has 17 residues. Germline CDR1 SEHNR, CDR2 FQNEAQ (reference sequence). In DNA form, the CDR3 reads TGTGCCAGCAGCTTCTCCGGGACAGGGCCCCACCAAGAGACCCAGTACTTC. Protein sequence: CASSFSGTGPHQETQYF.

This rearrangement joins TRBV25-1 to TRBJ2-1, with D perhaps TRBD1 (6 bases). Trimming cost V 3 bases and J 7 bases, with 10 bases left between them. This CDR3 comprises 13 residues. Germline V CDR1 and CDR2: MGHDK, SYGVNS. The CDR3 sequence: CASSDHGQNEQFF. The CDR3 nucleotides read TGTGCCAGCAGTGATCACGGACAGAATGAGCAGTTCTTC.